Each of the 24 T cell receptor beta chains below was sequenced from the same sample in a study of chemoradiotherapy in HPV16-positive cancers. TCRdb keeps only in-frame clones here, not all; method: immunoSEQ multiplex PCR. In the table there are around 62,000 clones, 88% of which are singletons. This sample comprised blood, obtained from a patient who underwent chemoradiotherapy. The receptors come from a human donor with HPV-associated anogenital cancer.

The chain couples TRBV4-1 to TRBJ1-2, with D tentatively TRBD1 (6 bases). The CDR3 totals 15 residues. Trimming took 0 bases from V and 5 from J, leaving 13 bases between them. In germline, CDR1 is MGHRA, CDR2 YSYEKL. CDR3 amino acids: CASSQEETGRYGYTF. The CDR3 DNA reads TGCGCCAGCAGCCAAGAGGAGACAGGCAGGTATGGCTACACCTTC.

This chain joins TRBV5-1 and TRBJ1-2, with D unclear. Trimming removed 0 bases from V and 13 bases from J, with 10 bases in between. The CDR3 sequence is 11 residues long. Germline CDR1 is SGHRS and CDR2 is YFSETQ. In nucleotides, the CDR3 is TGCGCCAGCAGCTTGGATGGGGTTACCACCTTC. Translating it yields CASSLDGVTTF.

The chain uses TRBV28 and TRBJ2-1; D gene uncertain. The V gene's germline CDR1 is MDHEN and CDR2 SYDVKM. Trimming cost V 8 bases and J 2 bases, with 10 bases left between them. The CDR3 has 13 residues. CDR3 DNA sequence: TGTGCCAGCTATCAAAGCCCCTACAATGAGCAGTTCTTC. It specifies CASYQSPYNEQFF. The whole variable domain, remainder taken from reference TRBV28 and TRBJ2-1, is DVKVTQSSRYLVKRTGEKVFLECVQDMDHENMFWYRQDPGLGLRLIYFSYDVKMKEKGDIPEGYSVSREKKERFSLILESASTNQTSMYLCASYQSPYNEQFFGPGTRLTVL.

This chain links TRBV5-6 with TRBJ1-1; D is ambiguous. CDR3 size: 16 residues. Trimming took 1 base from V and 2 from J, leaving 15 bases between them. The germline V gene encodes CDR1 SGHDT and CDR2 YYEEEE. The CDR3 protein is CASSLSAGFHNTEAFF. The CDR3 coding sequence is TGTGCCAGCAGCTTGTCGGCAGGTTTTCACAACACTGAAGCTTTCTTT.

V usage is TRBV11-2 and J usage is TRBJ2-3; no clear D gene. The CDR3 consists of 16 residues. Germline CDR1 SGHAT, CDR2 FQNNGV. V was trimmed by 0 bases and J by 2 bases, leaving 12 bases between them. CDR3 coding DNA: TGTGCCAGCAGCTTAGACCCGGGCATGAACACAGATACGCAGTATTTT. Translating gives CASSLDPGMNTDTQYF.

This chain connects TRBV5-8 to TRBJ1-2; D remains unclear. The CDR3 is 14 amino acids. Germline V CDR1 and CDR2: SGHTS, YDEGEE. V lost 2 bases, J lost 0 bases, and 8 bases lay in between. The CDR3 sequence is CASSLTGANYGYTF. CDR3 sequence (DNA): TGTGCCAGCAGCTTAACTGGGGCTAACTATGGCTACACCTTC. Looking up the rest from reference TRBV5-8 and TRBJ1-2 gives the full variable domain: EAGVTQSPTHLIKTRGQQATLRCSPISGHTSVYWYQQALGLGLQFLLWYDEGEERNRGNFPPRFSGRQFPNYSSELNVNALELEDSALYLCASSLTGANYGYTFGSGTRLTVV.

This clone occurred a few times. A junction end diverges from the germline sequence, so it may reflect a read error. The chain couples TRBV18 to TRBJ2-7; D remains ambiguous. CDR3 length: 14 amino acids. Per germline, CDR1 KGHSH and CDR2 LQKENI. CDR3 DNA: TGTGCCAGCTCACCACCGGATGGTACGGCTAAAACCCACTTC. This sequence encodes CASSPPDGTAKTHF.

J is TRBJ1-5 and V is TRBV30; no definite D call. CDR1 is GTSNPN, CDR2 SVGIG, per germline (reference sequence). CDR3 length equals 14 residues. V was cut by 1 base and J by 4 bases, with 11 bases left in between. The CDR3 protein is CAWSAGEPNQPQHF. CDR3 DNA: TGTGCCTGGAGTGCCGGGGAGCCTAATCAGCCCCAGCATTTT.

This clone was detected only a few times. The V call is TRBV5-1, the J call TRBJ1-1; maybe TRBD1 (6 bases). The CDR3 extends over 15 amino acids. Per germline, CDR1 SGHRS and CDR2 YFSETQ. V lost 4 bases and J lost 1, with 14 bases in between. For the CDR3, the DNA is TGCGCCAGCAGCAGACAGGTGGCATCGAACACTGAAGCTTTCTTT. Protein: CASSRQVASNTEAFF.

This clone was recorded once. The chain combines TRBV5-4 with TRBJ2-2; D not resolved. Between the trimmed V and J ends, which lost 0 bases and 5 bases, there was a span of 11 bases. This CDR3 comprises 15 residues. CDR1 and CDR2 from the germline V gene are SGHNT and YYREEE (reference sequence). The CDR3 reads CASSLGGAPTGELFF. CDR3 in DNA: TGTGCCAGCAGCTTGGGAGGAGCCCCAACCGGGGAGCTGTTTTTT.

This clone appeared once. The chain has TRBV11-2 and TRBJ2-6; no clear D gene. CDR3 length equals 16 residues. V gave up 1 base and J gave up 0 bases, with 7 bases separating them. The germline CDR1 and CDR2 sequences are SGHAT and FQNNGV. CDR3 bases: TGTGCCAGCAGCTTAGTCCCCAGCTCTGGGGCCAACGTCCTGACTTTC. Its protein product is CASSLVPSSGANVLTF.

The rearrangement joins TRBV5-6 to TRBJ2-1; tentative D call: TRBD1 (6 bases). Germline-derived CDR1 and CDR2 are SGHDT and YYEEEE. V gave up 2 bases and J gave up 6 bases, with 9 bases separating them. This CDR3 region has 13 residues. CDR3 amino acids: CASSLQQGNEQFF. The CDR3 DNA is TGTGCCAGCAGCTTACAACAGGGCAATGAGCAGTTCTTC.

The chain recombines TRBV2 with TRBJ2-7; no clear D gene. Looked up from germline, CDR1 is SNHLY and CDR2 is FYNNEI. Trimming pared 3 bases from V and 2 bases from J, leaving 8 bases between. The CDR3 is 13 residues long. The CDR3: CASSDSPAYEQYF. The CDR3, as DNA: TGTGCCAGCAGTGACAGTCCAGCCTACGAGCAGTACTTC.

This sequence joins TRBV2 and TRBJ1-1; no firm D call. Looked up from germline, CDR1 is SNHLY and CDR2 is FYNNEI. V lost 2 bases to trimming and J lost 6 bases, with 13 bases between them. The CDR3 spans 14 residues. CDR3 loop: CASSESPGLAEAFF. CDR3 coding DNA: TGTGCCAGCAGTGAATCTCCGGGGTTAGCTGAAGCTTTCTTT.

The chain links TRBV5-1 to TRBJ1-4, with D tentatively TRBD1 (5 bases). This CDR3 contains 15 residues. CDR1 is SGHRS and CDR2 is YFSETQ in the germline V gene. The V end was cut by 2 bases, the J end by 5 bases, with 13 bases between. The DNA of the CDR3 is TGCGCCAGCAGCTTTAATACAGGCAACAATGAAAAACTGTTTTTT. Its protein product is CASSFNTGNNEKLFF.

CDR3 residues: CASSPKSSGAYTGELFF. The CDR3 DNA reads as TGTGCCAGCAGCCCAAAGAGTAGCGGGGCATACACCGGGGAGCTGTTTTTT. The chain uses TRBV5-5 and TRBJ2-2, with TRBD2 identical over 8 bases. Germline loops: CDR1 SGHKS, CDR2 YYEKEE (reference sequence). The CDR3 loop spans 17 amino acids. Trimming at V came to 4 bases and at J to 3 bases, leaving 11 bases not matched to a gene. Full variable domain (outside the CDR3, taken from reference TRBV5-5 and TRBJ2-2): DAGVTQSPTHLIKTRGQQVTLRCSPISGHKSVSWYQQVLGQGPQFIFQYYEKEERGRGNFPDRFSARQFPNYSSELNVNALLLGDSALYLCASSPKSSGAYTGELFFGEGSRLTVL.

V is TRBV6-4 and J is TRBJ2-3; tentative D call: TRBD2 (6 bases). Between the trimmed V and J ends, which lost 2 bases and 3 bases, there was a span of 12 bases. The CDR3 sequence is 15 residues long. Germline V gene data show CDR1 as MRHNA and CDR2 as SNTAGT. The CDR3 sequence is CASSDPGVGTDTQYF. CDR3 nucleotides: TGTGCCAGCAGTGACCCGGGGGTAGGAACAGATACGCAGTATTTT.

The sample holds one count of this clone. The genes are TRBV7-3 and TRBJ2-2; D is undetermined. The CDR3 is 13 residues long. Trimming stripped 1 base from V and 7 bases from J, with 7 bases between. Germline-derived CDR1 and CDR2 are SGHTA and FQGTGA. The CDR3 spells CASSLNGIGELFF. The CDR3 coding sequence is TGTGCCAGCAGCTTAAACGGTATCGGGGAGCTGTTTTTT.

V is TRBV11-2 and J is TRBJ2-5; 11 positions match TRBD2. Germline values: CDR1 SGHAT, CDR2 FQNNGV. This CDR3 spans 17 amino acids. Losses at the gene ends were 3 bases for V and 2 bases for J; bases not matched to a gene: 8. The CDR3 DNA is TGTGCCAGCAGCTTGAGACGGGGACTAGCGGTACAAGAGACCCAGTACTTC. Translated, it gives CASSLRRGLAVQETQYF. The full variable domain, in which reference TRBV11-2 and TRBJ2-5 provide the parts outside the CDR3, is EAGVAQSPRYKIIEKRQSVAFWCNPISGHATLYWYQQILGQGPKLLIQFQNNGVVDDSQLPKDRFSAERLKGVDSTLKIQPAKLEDSAVYLCASSLRRGLAVQETQYFGPGTRLLVL.

The chain combines TRBV29-1 with TRBJ1-1; D gene ambiguous. The germline gives CDR1 SQVTM, CDR2 ANQGSEA. V lost 7 bases and J 1 base, leaving 10 bases between the germline ends. This CDR3 region has 12 residues. CDR3 DNA: TGCAGCGCCCGACATTCGAACACTGAAGCTTTCTTT. This codes for CSARHSNTEAFF.

The V gene is TRBV9, the J gene TRBJ1-2; the D is unclear. Germline CDR1 and CDR2: SGDLS and YYNGEE. The CDR3 length is 14 residues. Trimming cost V 1 base and J 4 bases, with 11 bases left between them. The CDR3 sequence is CASSVSEVSYGYTF. The CDR3 nucleotides read TGTGCCAGCAGCGTATCGGAGGTGAGCTATGGCTACACCTTC.

The chain joins TRBV7-8 to TRBJ2-1; possibly TRBD1 for D (6 bases). The V gene's germline CDR1 is SGHVS and CDR2 FQNEAQ. This CDR3 spans 14 amino acids. V dropped 5 bases and J dropped 6 bases, with 14 bases sitting between them. The CDR3 region is CASSPTGLANEQFF. The CDR3 DNA sequence: TGTGCCAGCAGCCCAACAGGGCTCGCCAATGAGCAGTTCTTC.

This rearrangement joins TRBV27 to TRBJ2-7; 7 bases are shared with TRBD2. CDR3 size: 17 residues. The germline CDR1 and CDR2 sequences are MNHEY and SMNVEV (reference sequence). V gave up 7 bases and J gave up 6 bases; unmatched junction bases: 21. This chain's CDR3 is CASTRRGGAGSPGEQYF. The CDR3 coding sequence is TGTGCCAGCACCCGACGTGGAGGAGCGGGGAGTCCGGGCGAGCAGTACTTC.

V usage is TRBV10-3 and J usage is TRBJ1-4; the D gene is possibly TRBD1 (5 bases). The CDR3 has 14 amino acids. V shed 8 bases and J shed 4 bases, with 14 bases lying between them. Germline-derived CDR1 and CDR2 are ENHRY and SYGVKD. The CDR3 nucleotides read TGTGCCATCGGAGCGGGAGGGGATAATGAAAAACTGTTTTTT. Translated, it gives CAIGAGGDNEKLFF.